Reported below is one T cell receptor beta chain. The antigen is unknown. This sample is drawn from a study of T cell responses to AZD1222 COVID-19 vaccine. For the study at large: Both about-4-week and about-12-week second-dose recipients were combined.

General study results and limits: Only a handful of AZD1222 recipients, six or seven in all, had baseline seropositivity.

V dropped 7 bases and J dropped 11 bases, with 14 bases sitting between them. Per germline, CDR1 MNHEY and CDR2 SVGAGI. The CDR3 sequence is 12 residues long. Profiling relied on immunoSEQ multiplex PCR, and the TCRdb table lists in-frame clones only, not all of them. The sample shows 120,000 or so clones, more than 80% of them seen only once. The sequence derives from an adult in good health. The rearrangement links TRBV6-5 to TRBJ1-4; unclear D gene. The material sequenced was peripheral blood, taken on day 0 of AZD1222 vaccination. CDR3 in DNA: TGTGCCAGCACCCGAACTGGCCAGAAACTGTTTTTT. It codes for CASTRTGQKLFF.